Listed below are T cell receptor beta chains from one sample, sequenced in a study of T cells in Graves' hyperthyroidism and ophthalmopathy. One entry per CDR3 protein, called by TCRdb with MiXCR from the multiplex PCR reads. The data contain about 840,000 distinct CDR3 sequences, 35% to 45% of them seen just once; the ten biggest clones take up more than 7%. Sequencing input: blood. All receptors come from a young man with Graves' hyperthyroidism. Each CDR3 is given with its conserved first and last residue. The order of the fields is D gene, J gene, V gene, clone size, CDR3 protein, CDR3 DNA. The D gene is left open where the match is weak. Clone size appears in some rows only: once, few, many, or a class for an expanded clone.

>TRBD1|TRBJ2-7|TRBV15|many
CATSPGGQGVAEQYF
TGTGCCACCAGCCCTGGGGGACAGGGGGTAGCCGAGCAGTACTTC
>TRBD2|TRBJ2-7|TRBV6-5|-
CASSFGLAGNGEQYF
TGTGCCAGCAGTTTCGGACTAGCGGGAAATGGCGAGCAGTACTTC
>TRBD2|TRBJ2-7|TRBV6-5|-
CASSSQAAGYYEQYF
TGTGCCAGCAGTTCCCAGGCAGCGGGATACTACGAGCAGTACTTC
>TRBD1|TRBJ2-5|TRBV29-1|many
CSVVDRAWETQYF
TGCAGCGTGGTTGACAGGGCTTGGGAGACCCAGTACTTC
>TRBD2|TRBJ2-7|TRBV20-1|-
CSAIGAGEYEQYF
TGCAGTGCTATAGGGGCGGGAGAGTACGAGCAGTACTTC
>-|TRBJ2-3|TRBV29-1|-
CSVETSPAADTQYF
TGCAGCGTTGAAACAAGCCCGGCGGCAGATACGCAGTATTTT
>-|TRBJ2-2|TRBV5-6|few
CASSQGSLNTGELFF
TGTGCCAGCAGTCAAGGATCCTTAAACACCGGGGAGCTGTTTTTT
>TRBD1|TRBJ1-1|TRBV20-1|many
CSATRQGMNTEAFF
TGCAGTGCTACACGACAGGGGATGAACACTGAAGCTTTCTTT
>-|TRBJ2-7|TRBV7-2|-
CASSLGAISYEQYF
TGTGCCAGCAGCTTAGGGGCCATCTCCTACGAGCAGTACTTC
>TRBD1|TRBJ1-1|TRBV5-6|-
CASSPGQHNTEAFF
TGTGCCAGCAGCCCGGGACAGCATAACACTGAAGCTTTCTTT
>-|TRBJ1-1|TRBV29-1|many
CSVDKDEHTEAFF
TGCAGCGTTGATAAGGACGAACACACTGAAGCTTTCTTT
>-|TRBJ2-7|TRBV7-3|-
CASSQEQGFYEQYF
TGTGCCAGCAGCCAAGAACAGGGATTCTACGAGCAGTACTTC
>TRBD1|TRBJ2-5|TRBV4-1|-
CASSQGRGIGQETQYF
TGCGCCAGCAGCCAAGGCAGGGGGATAGGCCAAGAGACCCAGTACTTC
>-|TRBJ2-5|TRBV4-1|-
CASSQVPGFQTQYF
TGCGCCAGCAGCCAAGTGCCGGGGTTTCAGACCCAGTACTTC
>-|TRBJ2-7|TRBV12-3/TRBV12-4|-
CASSLSSSPYEQYF
TGTGCCAGCAGTTTAAGTTCGTCGCCCTACGAGCAGTACTTC
>TRBD1|TRBJ2-7|TRBV20-1|-
CSASTRGQGDEQYF
TGCAGTGCGAGCACCCGGGGACAGGGCGACGAGCAGTACTTC
>-|TRBJ1-5|TRBV7-8|-
CASSFLGTQPQHF
TGTGCCAGCAGTTTTCTAGGAACTCAGCCCCAGCATTTT
>-|TRBJ2-7|TRBV29-1|-
CSFWPRGRGNEQYF
TGCAGCTTTTGGCCTCGGGGCAGGGGAAACGAGCAGTACTTC
>-|TRBJ2-5|TRBV6-1|few
CASSEGGATQYF
TGTGCCAGCAGTGAGGGCGGGGCGACCCAGTACTTC
>TRBD1|TRBJ1-1|TRBV10-3|-
CAISESTGYHTEAFF
TGTGCCATCAGTGAGTCGACAGGGTACCACACTGAAGCTTTCTTT
>-|TRBJ1-1|TRBV29-1|-
CSSRTATEAFF
TGCAGCAGCCGGACTGCCACTGAAGCTTTCTTT
>TRBD1|TRBJ1-1|TRBV6-1|few
CASRTDINGQENTEAFF
TGTGCCAGCAGAACCGACATCAATGGACAGGAGAACACTGAAGCTTTCTTT
>TRBD1|TRBJ2-7|TRBV7-9|-
CASSLRTGGLSYEQYF
TGTGCCAGCAGTTTGCGGACAGGGGGGCTGTCCTACGAGCAGTACTTC
>-|TRBJ2-2|TRBV12-3/TRBV12-4|once
CASSLRETNTGELFF
TGTGCCAGCAGTTTGAGAGAAACGAACACCGGGGAGCTGTTTTTT
>-|TRBJ1-5|TRBV19|-
CASSPLQGRSNQPQHF
TGTGCCAGTAGCCCCCTTCAGGGCAGGAGCAATCAGCCCCAGCATTTT
>-|TRBJ1-5|TRBV5-6|-
CASSLGWGANQPQHF
TGTGCCAGCAGCTTGGGGTGGGGCGCCAATCAGCCCCAGCATTTT
>-|TRBJ1-5|TRBV20-1|many
CSARAGAKNQPQHF
TGCAGTGCCCGAGCGGGGGCAAAAAATCAGCCCCAGCATTTT
>TRBD1|TRBJ1-5|TRBV15|once
CATSRDQGADSNQPQHF
TGTGCCACCAGCAGAGATCAGGGGGCGGACAGCAATCAGCCCCAGCATTTT